Listed below are T cell receptor beta chains from one sample, sequenced in a study of T cell responses to AZD1222 COVID-19 vaccine. Clones were sequenced by immunoSEQ multiplex PCR, and TCRdb holds only the in-frame ones, with some missing. The repertoire includes 150,000 to 200,000 clones, around 90% of them detected once, and 25% to 30% sits in the top ten. This specimen consisted of peripheral blood, obtained 28 days after the second AZD1222 dose. These receptors came from an adult who received the AZD1222 COVID-19 vaccine. Both conserved end residues are part of each CDR3. A D gene is named only where the DNA matches it firmly. Size values are once, few and many counts, or a class for expanded clones, and some rows have none.

v_gene,j_gene,abundance,d_gene,CDR3nt,CDR3aa
TRBV19,TRBJ2-5,.,TRBD1,TGTGCCAGTACTCCGACAGGGGCGGAGACCCAGTACTTC,CASTPTGAETQYF
TRBV3-1/TRBV3-2,TRBJ2-5,few,.,TGTGCCAGCAGCCTCCAGGCTGGGGCAGAGACCCAGTACTTC,CASSLQAGAETQYF
TRBV5-1,TRBJ2-1,.,TRBD1,TGCGCCAGCAGCTGGGACAGGATGAACAATGAGCAGTTCTTC,CASSWDRMNNEQFF
TRBV9,TRBJ2-7,.,TRBD2,TGTGCCAGCAGCGTAGGTGTTAGCGGGAGCGAGCAGTACTTC,CASSVGVSGSEQYF
TRBV3-1/TRBV3-2,TRBJ2-7,.,.,TGTGCCAGCAGCCAGGGACTCTCCTACGAGCAGTACTTC,CASSQGLSYEQYF
TRBV7-6,TRBJ2-1,once,.,TGTGCCAGCAGCCTGGACGGGAGCTCCTACAATGAGCAGTTCTTC,CASSLDGSSYNEQFF
TRBV27,TRBJ2-3,.,TRBD1,TGTGCCAGCAGTTCGGACAGGCGCCGCACAGATACGCAGTATTTT,CASSSDRRRTDTQYF
TRBV9,TRBJ2-7,.,TRBD2,TGTGCCAGCAGCGTAGTGCCTAGCGGGGGTTACTACGAGCAGTACTTC,CASSVVPSGGYYEQYF
TRBV6-2/TRBV6-3,TRBJ2-7,.,.,TGTGCCAGCAGTTACGAGAGTACAAACGAGCAGTACTTC,CASSYESTNEQYF
TRBV4-3,TRBJ1-6,.,.,TGCGCCAGCAGCCAGGGGGGACCCAATTCACCCCTCCACTTT,CASSQGGPNSPLHF
TRBV28,TRBJ1-3,.,.,TGTGCCAGCAGTTCTACCGGAGACAGGACCTCCTCTGGAAACACCATATATTTT,CASSSTGDRTSSGNTIYF
TRBV7-5,TRBJ1-5,.,.,TGTGCCAGAAGCTTTACCGACAGGGAGGTCCAGCCCCAGCATTTT,CARSFTDREVQPQHF